Listed here is a single TCR beta chain. This clone's antigen is unknown. Base qualities are not at hand, and no much larger clone is one base apart. The protocol used for the library was 5' RACE. Sequencing relied on an Illumina HiSeq 2500. A second PCR of roughly 6 to 12 cycles was performed with a sample-barcoded 5' primer and a J-beta primer mix. A template-switch 5' adaptor carrying 12 random nucleotides introduced a unique molecular identifier onto each TCR beta cDNA molecule. At least 3 million CDR3-containing paired-end reads were obtained from each sample. The Mint cDNA synthesis kit, primed by a TRBC-specific oligonucleotide, was used to synthesize first-strand cDNA from all RNA. All cDNA was treated with uracil-DNA glycosylase and then went through a first 18-cycle PCR with the universal primers M1SS and BC2_uni_R. As for the authors' bioinformatics: For normalization, 1 million high-quality reads were randomly selected from each sample, with every read carrying a distinct molecular identifier. Reads with shared molecular identifiers were discarded instead of being binned into consensus sequences. MiTCR, set to a Q25 quality threshold and the strictest error-elimination algorithm, was used for CDR3 identification, clonotype clustering and error correction. Lower-bound total TCR beta diversity was estimated with a nonparametric unseen species model using Euler transformation. TCRdb passed the public sequencing reads through fastp at Q25 and MiXCR, retaining productive beta sequences. Rows are combined by CDR3 protein, so each entry shows the most common genes and DNA. It is TCRdb's table, rather than the study itself, that gives the V and J calls and clone size. The sample has over 600,000 distinct CDR3 sequences on record, 35% to 50% of them singletons. Clones ranked in the top ten supply approximately 18% of the sample.

This sample stems from a study of blood T cells in healthy people across ages (dated by TCRdb to between 2014 and 2017). Broadly, across the study: In model experiments, roughly one uniquely barcoded TCR beta cDNA molecule per two T cells was captured by template switching. Using deep sequencing normalized with unique cDNA molecular identifiers, the study measured how TCR beta repertoire diversity changes with age. The study analyzed two additional independent replicas of 1 million unique cDNA reads from the same blood draw for two donors, one aged 18 to 29 and one aged 80 or older. To avoid experimental bias, donors of different ages were spread randomly across the sequencing lanes. The donors were divided into four age groups: young (average 16 years), middle-aged (approximately 42), aged (under 70) and long-lived (82).

The germline V gene yields SNHLY for CDR1 and FYNNEI for CDR2. Spanning cysteine to phenylalanine, the CDR3 consists of 14 amino acids. The only DNA kept is the CDR3, 42 bases in frame from the first base. The V end loses 8 bases and the J end loses 2 bases, and a stretch of 15 bases separates them. The 39 donors, aged about 6 to 100 years, were systemically healthy Caucasian individuals from Russia. Each donor gave roughly 9.5 milliliters of peripheral blood, collected into EDTA-treated Vacutainer tubes. Ficoll-Paque density-gradient centrifugation was used to isolate PBMCs, with at least 6 million per sample. Trizol reagent was used to extract total RNA from the PBMCs, yielding at least 5 micrograms per sample. Naive CD45RAhigh/CD27high T cell percentages were measured by flow cytometry on a PBMC aliquot from every donor. The research as a whole found: As age increased, observed TCR beta diversity per million T cells dropped in a roughly linear way, and a significant reduction was already evident by age 40. Estimates of total diversity based on one million sequenced T cells were considered lower bounds and underestimates. Donor CMV infection status was unknown, potentially confounding age-related changes in expanded clonotypes. Since profiling was done on bulk unsorted PBMCs, naive and antigen-experienced compartments could not be conclusively compared. Compared with the aged group, the long-lived group had more naive CD4+ T cells, fewer expanded clones and increased TCR diversity, suggesting age selection. A strong correlation was found between observed TCR beta diversity and the percentage of naive T cells measured by flow cytometry.

The TCR was taken from an elderly man in good health. Rearrangement joined TRBV2 to TRBJ2-5; the D gene is perhaps TRBD1, on 5 matching bases. The sample was blood. The bases are TGTGCCAGCGAAGCTGACAGTAGTCAAGAGACCCAGTACTTC. Its translation is CASEADSSQETQYF.